This T cell receptor (beta chain) was obtained from a study of long-term antiretroviral therapy in people with HIV (dated by TCRdb to between 2021 and 2024). Describing the broader study: The earliest samples were collected roughly a decade before the 2015 WHO recommendation for immediate ART, at a time when ART was usually postponed until CD4 counts fell. A retrospective serial study tested whether ART initiation and durable HIV suppression were associated with changes in peripheral blood TRB repertoire composition and diversity. A total of 150 to 200 cryopreserved PBMC samples came from roughly 30 adults with confirmed HIV infection and were collected serially over a mean of roughly six years (range 1-12). No cross-contamination during QIAcube processing was seen in test extractions of a monoclonal T-cell line run alongside 30 or so polyclonal samples. Among the approximately 32 participants with HIV, eleven were female.

Regarding this clone: Its antigen is still unknown. Base-call qualities are not available, and no considerably larger clone is one nucleotide away.

Trimming takes 9 bases from V and 5 bases from J, and the germline ends sit 10 bases apart. From a lookup of the germline V gene (reference sequence), CDR1 and CDR2 are MNHEY and SMNVEV. Reading from cysteine to phenylalanine, the CDR3 counts 12 amino acids. Only the CDR3 DNA is retained, 36 bases long and in frame from the first base. Inclusion was restricted to participants for whom at least one PBMC sample before ART initiation and at least two post-ART samples were available. All participants with HIV were treated in the United States of America. Cryopreserved samples of about 0.95-11 million PBMC were thawed and washed before DNA extraction. At the time of the earliest PBMC sample for each participant with HIV, ages ranged from 23 to 54 years. Each participant contributed PBMC samples from 1-4 timepoints before ART initiation and 2-8 timepoints after ART initiation, with a median of 7 samples. Serial HIV viral load, CD4+ T-cell count, ART history and demographic data were obtained for every participant. Genomic DNA was extracted from unsorted PBMC with a Qiagen kit on a QIAcube, processed in batches of 12 samples.

Sequencing of the TRB variable region was done with the immunoSEQ hsTCRB v3.0 assay at survey level resolution. The target sequencing depth for TRB was roughly 40,000-55,000 T-cell genomes per sample. Pooled TRB libraries were sequenced on an Illumina MiSeq with a v3 150-cycle kit. Per the original workflow: Repertoire analysis was run in R within a reproducible Nextflow workflow that covered QC, data transformation and analysis. Custom analyses were implemented in LymphoSeq2, an R package for AIRR-Seq data exploration. A handful of samples that produced fewer than 5000 total TRB sequences were removed, so fewer than 200 HIV repertoires were analyzed. Of the roughly 190 retained HIV repertoires, almost 60 were collected before and about 130 after ART initiation. Each repertoire was downsampled to 5000 TRB nucleotide sequences, and summary statistics were averaged across 100 downsampling iterations. The analysis kept only TRB sequences whose CDR3 regions were at least seven amino acids long. Two measures captured diversity: a Shannon entropy-derived clonality score and the Gini coefficient. Repertoire networks linked the top 5000 CDR3 amino acid sequences whenever two sequences differed by an edit distance of one. For TRB CDR3 amino acid sequences, antigen specificity groups and MHC restriction were predicted with GLIPH2. To flag known CMV, EBV, HIV or tissue antigen associations, CDR3 amino acid sequences were matched against VDJdb and McPAS-TCR. Pre-ART, post-ART and control groups were compared with Wilcoxon signed-rank tests and Holm-Bonferroni correction. TCRdb re-hosts the immuneACCESS table, in-frame sequences only. Its copies lack some clones; in the studies checked, an unresolved V gene accounts for under half of them, and the cause for the rest is not known. V and J calls and clone size are as listed in that table; D and trimming were resolved from the DNA. A total of some 15,000 clones appear in this sample, roughly 80% of them only once. The ten largest make up about 15% of the sample.

Points the paper makes about the study in general: Compared with controls, HIV repertoires had narrower CDR3 length ranges, and the network structure pointed to an antigen-experienced repertoire that shifted only slightly toward naive after ART. The samples span the years 2004 to 2017, and the ART regimens used at that time may not be as effective as current regimens. Because cell numbers in pre-ART samples were limited, unsorted PBMC were profiled instead of sorted CD4+ and CD8+ T cells. Expanded TRB clones identified before ART initiation dominated the repertoire across all time points, though the dominance fluctuated and decreased in many PLHIV after ART. Limited PBMC availability meant only the TCR beta chain was sequenced, without alpha chain pairing. A significant increase in TRB diversity was found to be associated with ART initiation, although TRB diversity was observed to remain significantly below that of transplant donor controls even after long-term ART. Inferences about post-ART repertoire changes were limited because no data were available on ART adherence, viral resistance or therapy changes.

The sequences come from unsorted PBMCs, collected 1.8 years before starting antiretroviral therapy. The chain employs TRBV27 and TRBJ2-2; the D gene assignment is ambiguous. The receptor's source is a woman between 40 and 55 years old with HIV. The CDR3 corresponds to CASHDQTGELFF. The nucleotide sequence is TGTGCCAGTCACGACCAAACCGGGGAGCTGTTTTTT.